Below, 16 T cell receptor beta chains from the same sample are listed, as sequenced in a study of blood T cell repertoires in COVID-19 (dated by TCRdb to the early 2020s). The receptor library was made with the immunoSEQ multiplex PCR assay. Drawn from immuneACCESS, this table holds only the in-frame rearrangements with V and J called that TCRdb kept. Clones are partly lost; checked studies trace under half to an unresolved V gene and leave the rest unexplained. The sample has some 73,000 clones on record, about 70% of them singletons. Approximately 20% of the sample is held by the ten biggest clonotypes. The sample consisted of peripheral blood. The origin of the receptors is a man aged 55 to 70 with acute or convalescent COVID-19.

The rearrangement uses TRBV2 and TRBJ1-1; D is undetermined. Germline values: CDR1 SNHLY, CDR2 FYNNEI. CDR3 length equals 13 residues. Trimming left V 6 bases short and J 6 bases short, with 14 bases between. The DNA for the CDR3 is TGTGCCAGCAGCGTCGCGAACCTCGCTGAAGCTTTCTTT. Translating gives CASSVANLAEAFF.

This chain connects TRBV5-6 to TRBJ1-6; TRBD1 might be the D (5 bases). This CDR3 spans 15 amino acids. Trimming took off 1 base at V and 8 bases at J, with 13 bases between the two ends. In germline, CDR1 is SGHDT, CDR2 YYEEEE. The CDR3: CASSLPGGRYSPLHF. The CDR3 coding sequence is TGTGCCAGCAGCTTGCCCGGGGGTCGATATTCACCCCTCCACTTT.

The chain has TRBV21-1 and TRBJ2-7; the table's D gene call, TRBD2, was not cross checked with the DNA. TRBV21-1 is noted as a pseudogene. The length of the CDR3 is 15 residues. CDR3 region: CARMSRGRGTYEQYV. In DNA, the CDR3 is TGTGCCAGGATGTCTCGGGGGCGGGGGACCTACGAGCAGTACGTC.

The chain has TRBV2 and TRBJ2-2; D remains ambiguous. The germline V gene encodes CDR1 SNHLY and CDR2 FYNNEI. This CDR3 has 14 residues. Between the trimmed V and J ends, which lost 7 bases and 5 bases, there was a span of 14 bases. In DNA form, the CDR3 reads TGTGCCAGCAAGAGATACAGACCTACCGGGGAGCTGTTTTTT. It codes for CASKRYRPTGELFF.

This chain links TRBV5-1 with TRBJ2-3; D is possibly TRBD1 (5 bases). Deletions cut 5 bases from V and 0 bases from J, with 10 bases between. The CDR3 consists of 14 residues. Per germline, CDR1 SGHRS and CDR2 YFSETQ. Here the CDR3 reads CASRQTESTDTQYF. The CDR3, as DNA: TGCGCCAGCAGACAGACAGAAAGCACAGATACGCAGTATTTT.

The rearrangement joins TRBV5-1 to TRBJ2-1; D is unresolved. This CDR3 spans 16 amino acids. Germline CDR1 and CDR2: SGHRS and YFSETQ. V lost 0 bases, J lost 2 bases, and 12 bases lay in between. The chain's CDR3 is CASSLAPGRTYNEQFF. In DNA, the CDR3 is TGCGCCAGCAGCTTGGCGCCAGGCCGCACCTACAATGAGCAGTTCTTC.

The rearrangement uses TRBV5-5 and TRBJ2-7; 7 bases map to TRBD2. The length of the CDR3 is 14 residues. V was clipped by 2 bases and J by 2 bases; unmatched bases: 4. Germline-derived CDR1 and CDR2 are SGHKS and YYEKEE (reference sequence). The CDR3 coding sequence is TGTGCCAGCAGCTTTGGGGGGGTAGCCTACGAGCAGTACGTC. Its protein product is CASSFGGVAYEQYV.

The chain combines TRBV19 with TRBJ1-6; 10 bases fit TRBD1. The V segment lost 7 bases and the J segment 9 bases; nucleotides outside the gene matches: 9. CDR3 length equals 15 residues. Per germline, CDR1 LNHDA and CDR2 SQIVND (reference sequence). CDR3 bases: TGTGCCAGTACCAAGACAGGGGGCTCAGGTTCACCCCTCCACTTT. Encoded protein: CASTKTGGSGSPLHF.

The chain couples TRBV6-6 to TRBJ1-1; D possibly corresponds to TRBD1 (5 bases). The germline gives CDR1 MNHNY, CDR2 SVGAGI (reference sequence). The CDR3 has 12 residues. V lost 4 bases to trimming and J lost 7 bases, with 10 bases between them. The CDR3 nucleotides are TGTGCCAGCAGTTCCACGACAGTTGAAGCTTTCTTT. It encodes CASSSTTVEAFF.

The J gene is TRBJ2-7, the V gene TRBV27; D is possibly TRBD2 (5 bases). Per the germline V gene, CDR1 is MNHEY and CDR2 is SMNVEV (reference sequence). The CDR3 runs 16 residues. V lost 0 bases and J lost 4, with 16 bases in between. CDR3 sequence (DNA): TGTGCCAGCAGTTTATCTAAACTAGAGGGAAATTACGAGCAGTACTTC. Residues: CASSLSKLEGNYEQYF.

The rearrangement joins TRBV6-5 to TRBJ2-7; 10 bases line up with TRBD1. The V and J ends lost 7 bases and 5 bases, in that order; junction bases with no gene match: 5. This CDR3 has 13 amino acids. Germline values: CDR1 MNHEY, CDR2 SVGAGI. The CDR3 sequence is CASTRDRGHEQYV. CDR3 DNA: TGTGCCAGCACCCGGGACAGGGGCCACGAGCAGTACGTC.

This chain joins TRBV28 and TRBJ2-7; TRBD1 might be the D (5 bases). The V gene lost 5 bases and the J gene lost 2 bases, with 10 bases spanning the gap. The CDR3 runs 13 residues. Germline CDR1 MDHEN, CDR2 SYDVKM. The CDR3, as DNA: TGTGCCAGCAGTAACACAGGACCCTACGAGCAGTACGTC. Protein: CASSNTGPYEQYV.

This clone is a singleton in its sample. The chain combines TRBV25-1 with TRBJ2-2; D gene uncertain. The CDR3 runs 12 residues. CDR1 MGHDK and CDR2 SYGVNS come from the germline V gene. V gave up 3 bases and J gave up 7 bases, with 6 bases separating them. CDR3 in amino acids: CASSDQFGELFF. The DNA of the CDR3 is TGTGCCAGCAGTGATCAGTTCGGGGAGCTGTTTTTT.

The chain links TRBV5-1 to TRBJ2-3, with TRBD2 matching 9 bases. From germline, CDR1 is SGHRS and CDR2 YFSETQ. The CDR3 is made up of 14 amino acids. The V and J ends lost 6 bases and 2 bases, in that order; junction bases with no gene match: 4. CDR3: CASKRGAPTDTQYF. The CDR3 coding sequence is TGCGCCAGCAAGCGGGGGGCCCCCACAGATACGCAGTATTTT.

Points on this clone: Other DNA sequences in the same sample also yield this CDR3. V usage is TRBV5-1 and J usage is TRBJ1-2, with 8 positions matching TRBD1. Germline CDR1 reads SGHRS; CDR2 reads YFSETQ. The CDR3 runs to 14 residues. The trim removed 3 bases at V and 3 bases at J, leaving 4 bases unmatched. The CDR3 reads CASSSSTGDYGYTF. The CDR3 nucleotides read TGCGCCAGCAGCTCCTCGACAGGGGACTATGGCTACACCTTC. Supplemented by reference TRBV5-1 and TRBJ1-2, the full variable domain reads KAGVTQTPRYLIKTRGQQVTLSCSPISGHRSVSWYQQTPGQGLQFLFEYFSETQRNKGNFPGRFSGRQFSNSRSEMNVSTLELGDSALYLCASSSSTGDYGYTFGSGTRLTVV.

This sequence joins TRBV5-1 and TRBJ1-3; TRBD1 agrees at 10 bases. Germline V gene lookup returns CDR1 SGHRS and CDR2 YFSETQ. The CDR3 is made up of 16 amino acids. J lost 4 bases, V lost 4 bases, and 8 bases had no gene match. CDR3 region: CASSPGTGAAGNTIYF. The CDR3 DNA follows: TGCGCCAGCAGCCCCGGGACAGGGGCTGCGGGAAACACCATATATTTT.